Listed below are T cell receptor beta chains from one sample, sequenced in a study of T cells in tuberculosis. Sequencing used immunoSEQ multiplex PCR; TCRdb keeps in-frame clones, though not all of them. The sample includes more than 35,000 clones, over 90% of them seen just once. The sample consisted of PBMCs. These receptors were taken from a donor aged 10-29 years with latent tuberculosis or without tuberculosis infection. Both conserved end residues are part of each CDR3. The D gene is left open where the match is weak. Clone size is not always given. Where it is, it says once, few, many or a class for expanded clones.

v_call	j_call	clone_size	d_call	cdr3_length	cdr3_nt	cdr3_aa
TRBV2	TRBJ2-2	once	.	13	TGTGCCAGCAGGCCGACAGGTGCCGGGGAGCTGTTTTTT	CASRPTGAGELFF
TRBV18	TRBJ2-2	.	TRBD1	15	TGTGCCAGCTCACCAAAGGGACAGATAACCGGGGAGCTGTTTTTT	CASSPKGQITGELFF
TRBV19	TRBJ1-6	.	TRBD1	16	TGTGCCAGTATTGGGAAGACAGGGGGGAATTATTCACCCCTCCACTTT	CASIGKTGGNYSPLHF
TRBV5-4	TRBJ2-1	.	TRBD1	16	TGTGCCAGCAGTAAGCGACAGGGGGCAACCTACAATGAGCAGTTCTTC	CASSKRQGATYNEQFF
TRBV5-5	TRBJ2-7	.	TRBD1	16	TGTGCCAGCAGCACCTGGGACAGGGGGGCAACCTACGAGCAGTACTTC	CASSTWDRGATYEQYF
TRBV27	TRBJ1-1	.	.	13	TGTGCCAGCTCCGCCAAGCAGGGCACTGAAGCTTTCTTT	CASSAKQGTEAFF
TRBV14	TRBJ2-7	few	TRBD2	16	TGTGCCAGCAGCCCCAGATCACTAGCGGGTACCTACGAGCAGTACTTC	CASSPRSLAGTYEQYF
TRBV5-6	TRBJ2-1	.	.	17	TGTGCCAGCAGCCCGCTTTCCAGGCGGAGGCAAGACAATGAGCAGTTCTTC	CASSPLSRRRQDNEQFF
TRBV5-4	TRBJ2-4	.	TRBD2	16	TGTGCCAGCAGCCACGGGGGGGCGCAAGCCAAAAACATTCAGTACTTC	CASSHGGAQAKNIQYF
TRBV10-2	TRBJ2-4	.	.	15	TGCGCCAGCAGTGCTACAGGGCTAGCCAAAAACATTCAGTACTTC	CASSATGLAKNIQYF
TRBV6-5	TRBJ2-7	.	.	13	TGTGCCAGCAGTTACGCCAGGGATTACGAGCAGTACTTC	CASSYARDYEQYF
TRBV14	TRBJ1-2	.	.	13	TGTGCCAGCAGCCAAACTTCCTACTATGGCTACACCTTC	CASSQTSYYGYTF
TRBV25-1	TRBJ2-3	.	.	14	TGTGCCAGCAGTGAAGACAGGGAGGCAGATACGCAGTATTTT	CASSEDREADTQYF
TRBV9	TRBJ1-2	.	TRBD1	17	TGTGCCAGCAGCGTAGAGCAGGGGGCGCCGGGTGGCTATGGCTACACCTTC	CASSVEQGAPGGYGYTF
TRBV19	TRBJ1-5	.	.	14	TGTGCCAGTAGTATAGCGGGTCTCAATCAGCCCCAGCATTTT	CASSIAGLNQPQHF
TRBV7-9	TRBJ2-5	.	TRBD1	15	TGTGCCAGCAGCTCCGCGGACAGGGCCCAAGAGACCCAGTACTTC	CASSSADRAQETQYF
TRBV2	TRBJ2-7	.	.	14	TGTGCCAGCAGTACGCAGGGCGAATCGGACGAGCAGTACTTC	CASSTQGESDEQYF
TRBV5-6	TRBJ2-5	.	.	14	TGTGCCAGCAGCTTTGGGAGATTCCAAGAGACCCAGTACTTC	CASSFGRFQETQYF
TRBV9	TRBJ2-3	.	.	13	TGTGCCAGCTCTTACCGGGGACTAGATACGCAGTATTTT	CASSYRGLDTQYF
TRBV6-5	TRBJ1-6	.	.	12	TGTGCCAGCAGCAACGGGAATTCACCCCTCCACTTT	CASSNGNSPLHF
TRBV7-2	TRBJ2-5	.	.	13	TGTGCCAGCAGCTTTATTAGTAAAGAGACCCAGTACTTC	CASSFISKETQYF
TRBV6-6	TRBJ1-5	.	.	13	TGTGCTAGTTCTACAGGGTACAATCAGCCCCAGCATTTT	CASSTGYNQPQHF
TRBV5-1	TRBJ2-3	.	.	14	TGCGCCAGCAGCCTGGGAACGAGGACAGATACGCAGTATTTT	CASSLGTRTDTQYF
TRBV10-2	TRBJ2-7	.	TRBD2	20	TGCGCCAGCAGAGTCGTTCCTGGACTAGCGGGAGGGCCGTTGTCCTACGAGCAGTACTTC	CASRVVPGLAGGPLSYEQYF
TRBV11-1	TRBJ2-5	.	TRBD2	14	TGTGCCAGCAGCTTAGATCTAGCGGGCGAGACCCAGTACTTC	CASSLDLAGETQYF
TRBV29-1	TRBJ1-1	.	.	10	TGCAGCGGCGGTAACACTGAAGCTTTCTTT	CSGGNTEAFF
TRBV30	TRBJ2-5	.	TRBD1	15	TGTGCCTGGAGTGGGACAGGCTTAGCACAAGAGACCCAGTACTTC	CAWSGTGLAQETQYF
TRBV6-1	TRBJ2-7	.	TRBD1	15	TGTGCCAGCAGTCTCACGACAGGGGGCGGGTACGGGCAGTACTTC	CASSLTTGGGYGQYF
TRBV7-2	TRBJ1-5	once	.	15	TGTGCCAGCAGCTTAGTCGGGGGGAGCAATCAGCCCCAGCATTTT	CASSLVGGSNQPQHF
TRBV19	TRBJ1-3	.	.	15	TGTGCCAGCGACCGACAGGTCTTCTCTGGAAACACCATATATTTT	CASDRQVFSGNTIYF
TRBV9	TRBJ2-1	.	TRBD2	18	TGTGCCAGCAGCGTAGCTGGGATTGCGGGAGACTTCTACAATGAGCAGTTCTTC	CASSVAGIAGDFYNEQFF
TRBV7-2	TRBJ2-3	.	.	14	TGTGCCAGCAGCCTTCGTCAGGCGGGGGATACGCAGTATTTT	CASSLRQAGDTQYF
TRBV25-1	TRBJ2-2	.	TRBD1	17	TGTGCCAGCAGTGCAATCGGGACAGGGGGCGCCGCCGGGGAGCTGTTTTTT	CASSAIGTGGAAGELFF
TRBV11-1	TRBJ2-7	.	.	14	TGTGCCAGCAGCTTAGGGACTTATACCTACGAGCAGTACTTC	CASSLGTYTYEQYF
TRBV19	TRBJ2-5	.	.	12	TGTGCCAGTAGCAGGATTCAAGAGACCCAGTACTTC	CASSRIQETQYF
TRBV5-6	TRBJ2-3	.	TRBD2	16	TGTGCCAGCAGCTGGACTAGCGGGAGTACGGCAGATACGCAGTATTTT	CASSWTSGSTADTQYF
TRBV27	TRBJ2-1	.	TRBD2	17	TGTGCCAGCAGTTTTCGTATACGGGGGGGCCTGCGCAATGAGCAGTTCTTC	CASSFRIRGGLRNEQFF
TRBV10-3	TRBJ1-2	.	TRBD1	14	TGTGCCATCAGCGCCCGGACAGGGATCTATGGCTACACCTTC	CAISARTGIYGYTF
TRBV6-6	TRBJ2-1	.	TRBD2	14	TGTGCCAGCAGTTACGCTCGTAGGCGGGGGGAGCAGTTCTTC	CASSYARRRGEQFF
TRBV10-1	TRBJ2-1	.	.	15	TGCGCCAGCAGTGTGAGGGTCAGCTCCTACAATGAGCAGTTCTTC	CASSVRVSSYNEQFF
TRBV18	TRBJ2-3	.	TRBD2	21	TGTGCCAGCTCACCCACGGCGGGGGGACTAGCGGAGTTAACTAGCACAGATACGCAGTATTTT	CASSPTAGGLAELTSTDTQYF
TRBV11-2	TRBJ2-1	.	TRBD2	16	TGTGCCAGCAGCTTCCCGGCTAGCGGGGGGGACAATGAGCAGTTCTTC	CASSFPASGGDNEQFF
TRBV5-1	TRBJ2-3	.	.	14	TGCGCCAGCAGCTTGGGACAAAACACAGATACGCAGTATTTT	CASSLGQNTDTQYF
TRBV30	TRBJ2-7	.	TRBD2	13	TGTGCCTGGACCGGGACTAGCGGGTACGAGCAGTACTTC	CAWTGTSGYEQYF
TRBV14	TRBJ2-3	.	.	19	TGTGCCAGCAGCCCCCGGGCGGCCGGACTGAAGGGTTTTCCAGATACGCAGTATTTT	CASSPRAAGLKGFPDTQYF
TRBV19	TRBJ2-3	.	TRBD2	16	TGTGCCAGTAGTTTCCGACTAGCGGGACCCACAGATACGCAGTATTTT	CASSFRLAGPTDTQYF
TRBV6-1	TRBJ1-2	.	TRBD1	17	TGTGCCAGCAGTGGCGGACAGGGGGCGAGGGGAAACTATGGCTACACCTTC	CASSGGQGARGNYGYTF
TRBV6-6	TRBJ1-5	few	.	15	TGTGCCAGCAGTTCCGGACAGTCAAGCAATCAGCCCCAGCATTTT	CASSSGQSSNQPQHF
TRBV5-1	TRBJ2-1	once	TRBD2	17	TGCGCCAGCAGCATAATAAGTAGCGGGAGGGGAGTCAATGAGCAGTTCTTC	CASSIISSGRGVNEQFF
TRBV5-6	TRBJ1-1	.	.	15	TGTGCCAGCAGCCTCCCGCGGGGGCGCGGCACTGAAGCTTTCTTT	CASSLPRGRGTEAFF
TRBV19	TRBJ2-2	.	TRBD1	16	TGTGCCAGTATCCGGTTCGGGACAGGGTATATCGGGGAGCTGTTTTTT	CASIRFGTGYIGELFF
TRBV18	TRBJ1-5	.	TRBD1	15	TGTGCCAGCTCACTGGACAGGGGAAGCAATCAGCCCCAGCATTTT	CASSLDRGSNQPQHF
TRBV30	TRBJ2-1	.	TRBD2	16	TGTGCCTGGAGTGTCCCTAGCGGGCTCTCCTACAATGAGCAGTTCTTC	CAWSVPSGLSYNEQFF
TRBV7-3	TRBJ1-6	.	.	14	TGTGCCAGCAGCTTACTCCCGGGTAACTCACCCCTCCACTTT	CASSLLPGNSPLHF
TRBV5-5	TRBJ1-6	.	TRBD1	14	TGTGCCAGCCTCAGGGGGCCCGATAATTCACCCCTCCACTTT	CASLRGPDNSPLHF
TRBV14	TRBJ1-2	.	TRBD1	14	TGTGCCAGCAGTCGGGACAGGGGCTTCTATGGCTACACCTTC	CASSRDRGFYGYTF
TRBV4-2	TRBJ1-4	.	.	17	TGTGCCAGCAGCCAAGATGGGAGGCTCGGAACTAATGAAAAACTGTTTTTT	CASSQDGRLGTNEKLFF
TRBV27	TRBJ2-7	.	TRBD1	15	TGTGCCAGCAGGAAACCGGGACAGGGAACCTACGAGCAGTACTTC	CASRKPGQGTYEQYF
TRBV2	TRBJ2-2	.	.	15	TGTGCCAGCAGTGGCCTAGCGCCAAACACCGGGGAGCTGTTTTTT	CASSGLAPNTGELFF